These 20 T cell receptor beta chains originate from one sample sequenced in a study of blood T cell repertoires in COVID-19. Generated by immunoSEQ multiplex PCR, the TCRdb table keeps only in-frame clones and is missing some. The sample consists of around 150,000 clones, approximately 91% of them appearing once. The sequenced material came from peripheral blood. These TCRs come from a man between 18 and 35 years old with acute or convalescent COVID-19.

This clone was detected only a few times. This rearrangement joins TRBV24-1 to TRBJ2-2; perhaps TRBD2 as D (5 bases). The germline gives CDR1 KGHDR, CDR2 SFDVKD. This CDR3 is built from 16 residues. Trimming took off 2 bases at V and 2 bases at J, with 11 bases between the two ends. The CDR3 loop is CATSDSVGSNTGELFF. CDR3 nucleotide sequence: TGTGCCACCAGTGATTCGGTAGGGAGCAACACCGGGGAGCTGTTTTTT.

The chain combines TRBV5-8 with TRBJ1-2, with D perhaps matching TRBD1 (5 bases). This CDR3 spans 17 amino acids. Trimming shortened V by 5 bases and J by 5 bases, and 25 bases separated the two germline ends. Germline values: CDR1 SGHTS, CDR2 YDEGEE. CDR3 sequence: CASRPSKADKTKYGYTF. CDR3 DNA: TGTGCCAGCAGGCCCTCTAAGGCGGACAAAACGAAATATGGCTACACCTTC.

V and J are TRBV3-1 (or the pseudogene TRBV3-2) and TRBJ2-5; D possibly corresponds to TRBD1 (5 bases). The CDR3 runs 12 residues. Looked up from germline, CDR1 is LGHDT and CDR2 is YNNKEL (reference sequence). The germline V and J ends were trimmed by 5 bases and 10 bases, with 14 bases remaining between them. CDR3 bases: TGTGCCAGCAGCGGCGGCGACAGCGACCAGTACTTC. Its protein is CASSGGDSDQYF.

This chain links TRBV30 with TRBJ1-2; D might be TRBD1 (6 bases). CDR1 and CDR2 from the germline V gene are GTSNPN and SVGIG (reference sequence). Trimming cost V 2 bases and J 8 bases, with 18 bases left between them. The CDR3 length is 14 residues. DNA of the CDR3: TGTGCCTGGAGTAAACAGGGACCTAGTCGGGGCTACACCTTC. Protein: CAWSKQGPSRGYTF.

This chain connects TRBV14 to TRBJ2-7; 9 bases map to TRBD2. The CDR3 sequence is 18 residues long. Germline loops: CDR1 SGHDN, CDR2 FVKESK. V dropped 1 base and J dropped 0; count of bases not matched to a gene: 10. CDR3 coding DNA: TGTGCCAGCAGCCAAGCGACTAGCGGAGGCCCCTACTCCTACGAGCAGTACTTC. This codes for CASSQATSGGPYSYEQYF.

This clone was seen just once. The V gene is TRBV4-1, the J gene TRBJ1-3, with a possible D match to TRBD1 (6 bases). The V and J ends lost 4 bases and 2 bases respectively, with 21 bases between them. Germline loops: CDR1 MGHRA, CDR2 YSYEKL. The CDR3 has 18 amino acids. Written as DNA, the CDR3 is TGCGCCAGCAGCCGCGGACCCTCAGACAGGAGCCCTGGAAACACCATATATTTT. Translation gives CASSRGPSDRSPGNTIYF.

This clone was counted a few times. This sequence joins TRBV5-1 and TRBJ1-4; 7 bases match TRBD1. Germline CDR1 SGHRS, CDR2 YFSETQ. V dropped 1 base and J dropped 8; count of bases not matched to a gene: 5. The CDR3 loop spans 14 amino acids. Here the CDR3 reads CASSLTGAREKLFF. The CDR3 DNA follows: TGCGCCAGCAGCTTGACAGGGGCTCGGGAAAAACTGTTTTTT.

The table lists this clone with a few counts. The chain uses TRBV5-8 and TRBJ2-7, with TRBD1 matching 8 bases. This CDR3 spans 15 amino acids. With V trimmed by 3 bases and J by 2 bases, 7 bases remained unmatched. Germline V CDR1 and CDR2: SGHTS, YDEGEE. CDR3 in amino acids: CASSWLQGATYEQYF. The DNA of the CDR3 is TGTGCCAGCAGCTGGCTCCAGGGGGCAACCTACGAGCAGTACTTC. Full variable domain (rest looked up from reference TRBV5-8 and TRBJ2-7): EAGVTQSPTHLIKTRGQQATLRCSPISGHTSVYWYQQALGLGLQFLLWYDEGEERNRGNFPPRFSGRQFPNYSSELNVNALELEDSALYLCASSWLQGATYEQYFGPGTRLTVT.

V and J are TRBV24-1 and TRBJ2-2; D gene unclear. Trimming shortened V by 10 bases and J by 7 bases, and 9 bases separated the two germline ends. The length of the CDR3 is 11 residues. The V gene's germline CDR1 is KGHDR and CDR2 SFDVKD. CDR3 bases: TGTGCCACTTCGGAGAACGGGGAGCTGTTTTTT. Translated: CATSENGELFF.

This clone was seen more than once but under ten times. The CDR3 protein is CASSPLSTGISNQPQHF. CDR3 nucleotides: TGTGCCAGCTCACCCTTATCGACAGGGATAAGCAATCAGCCCCAGCATTTT. This chain uses TRBV18 with TRBJ1-5, with 7 bases that match TRBD1. In germline, CDR1 is KGHSH, CDR2 LQKENI. This CDR3 region has 17 residues. Trimming removed 3 bases from V and 1 base from J; junction bases left unmatched: 9. Together with reference TRBV18 and TRBJ1-5, the CDR3 gives the full variable domain: NAGVMQNPRHLVRRRGQEARLRCSPMKGHSHVYWYRQLPEEGLKFMVYLQKENIIDESGMPKERFSAEFPKEGPSILRIQQVVRGDSAAYFCASSPLSTGISNQPQHFGDGTRLSIL.

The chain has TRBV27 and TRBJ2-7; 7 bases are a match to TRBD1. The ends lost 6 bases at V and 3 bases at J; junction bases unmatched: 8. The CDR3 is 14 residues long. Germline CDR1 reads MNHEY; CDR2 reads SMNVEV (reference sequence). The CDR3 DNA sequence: TGTGCCAGCAGACGACCGGGACAGAGCTACGAGCAGTACTTC. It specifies CASRRPGQSYEQYF.

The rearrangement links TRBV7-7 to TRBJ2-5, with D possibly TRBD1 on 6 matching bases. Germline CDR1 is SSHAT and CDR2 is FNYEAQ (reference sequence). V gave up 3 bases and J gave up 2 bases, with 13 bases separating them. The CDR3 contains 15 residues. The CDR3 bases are TGTGCCAGCAGCTTTAGGCCTGGGACACAAGAGACCCAGTACTTC. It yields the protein CASSFRPGTQETQYF.

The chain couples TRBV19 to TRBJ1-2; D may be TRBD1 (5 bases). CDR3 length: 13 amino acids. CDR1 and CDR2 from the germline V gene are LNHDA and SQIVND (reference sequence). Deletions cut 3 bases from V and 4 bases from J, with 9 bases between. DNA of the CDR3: TGTGCCAGTAGTATGGCAGGGTCCTATGGCTACACCTTC. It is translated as CASSMAGSYGYTF.

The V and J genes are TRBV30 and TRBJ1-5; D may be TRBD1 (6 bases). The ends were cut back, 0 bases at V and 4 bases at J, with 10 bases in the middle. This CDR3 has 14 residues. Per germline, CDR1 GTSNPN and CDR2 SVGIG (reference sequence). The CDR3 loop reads CAWSVKGENQPQHF. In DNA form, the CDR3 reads TGTGCCTGGAGTGTAAAGGGGGAAAATCAGCCCCAGCATTTT.

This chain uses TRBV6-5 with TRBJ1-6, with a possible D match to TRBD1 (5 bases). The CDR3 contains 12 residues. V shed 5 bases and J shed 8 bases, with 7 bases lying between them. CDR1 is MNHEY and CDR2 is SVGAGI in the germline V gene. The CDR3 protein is CASSHRHSPLHF. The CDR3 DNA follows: TGTGCCAGCAGTCACAGGCATTCACCCCTCCACTTT.

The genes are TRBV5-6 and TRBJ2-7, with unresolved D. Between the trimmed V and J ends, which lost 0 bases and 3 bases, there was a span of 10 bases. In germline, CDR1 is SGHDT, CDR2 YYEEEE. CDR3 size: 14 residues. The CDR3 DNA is TGTGCCAGCAGCTTGGCTATTTCGTACTACGAGCAGTACTTC. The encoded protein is CASSLAISYYEQYF.

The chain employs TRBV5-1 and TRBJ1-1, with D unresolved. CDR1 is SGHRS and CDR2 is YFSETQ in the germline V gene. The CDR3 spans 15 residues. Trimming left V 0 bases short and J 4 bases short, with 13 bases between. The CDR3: CASSLGVGDVTEAFF. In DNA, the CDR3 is TGCGCCAGCAGCTTGGGCGTGGGAGACGTCACTGAAGCTTTCTTT. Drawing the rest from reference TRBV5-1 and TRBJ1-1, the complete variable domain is KAGVTQTPRYLIKTRGQQVTLSCSPISGHRSVSWYQQTPGQGLQFLFEYFSETQRNKGNFPGRFSGRQFSNSRSEMNVSTLELGDSALYLCASSLGVGDVTEAFFGQGTRLTVV.

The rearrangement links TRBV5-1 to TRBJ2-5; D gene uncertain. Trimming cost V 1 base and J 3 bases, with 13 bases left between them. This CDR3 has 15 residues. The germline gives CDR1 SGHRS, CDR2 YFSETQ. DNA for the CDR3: TGCGCCAGCAGCTTGTGGCCCGGAGACGAAGAGACCCAGTACTTC. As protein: CASSLWPGDEETQYF.

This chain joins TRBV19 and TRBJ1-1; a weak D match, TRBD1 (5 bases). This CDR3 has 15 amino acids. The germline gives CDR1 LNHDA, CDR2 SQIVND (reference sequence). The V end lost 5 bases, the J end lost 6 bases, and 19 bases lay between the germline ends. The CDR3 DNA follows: TGTGCCAGTAGTGCCTCCGGGGGTCGGTGGTCTGAAGCTTTCTTT. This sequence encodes CASSASGGRWSEAFF.

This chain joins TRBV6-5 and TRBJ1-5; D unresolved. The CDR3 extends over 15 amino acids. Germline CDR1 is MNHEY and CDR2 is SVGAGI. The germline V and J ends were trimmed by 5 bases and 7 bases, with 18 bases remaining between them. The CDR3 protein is CASSPQRATEQPQHF. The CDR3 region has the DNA TGTGCCAGCAGTCCGCAGAGGGCAACGGAACAGCCCCAGCATTTT.